These T cell receptor beta chains were read from a single sample in a study of shared T cell receptors in the human thymus. TCRdb keeps only in-frame clones here, not all; method: immunoSEQ multiplex PCR. Counted here are 500,000 to 550,000 clones, approximately 80% occurring once; the ten biggest clones make up more than 0.01%. Another study also made use of these data, one on human thymus T cells.

Input material: thymocytes. The receptors originated from a boy younger than two with a congenital heart defect. Each CDR3 is given with its conserved first and last residue. A D gene is named only where the DNA matches it firmly. Where a row states a size, it is once, few, many or the class of an expanded clone; other rows omit it.

v_gene	j_gene	d_gene	abundance	CDR3nt	CDR3aa
TRBV5-6	TRBJ2-2	NA	NA	TGTGCCAGCAGCCCCAGCAGGGTTATCGCCGGGGAGCTGTTTTTT	CASSPSRVIAGELFF
TRBV18	TRBJ2-1	NA	NA	TGTGCCAGCTCACCGGACCCCCGGGAGCCGGCCTACAATGAGCAGTTCTTC	CASSPDPREPAYNEQFF
TRBV10-3	TRBJ2-2	TRBD2	NA	TGTGCCATCAGTGAGAGTGGCGGGAGGTATAACACCGGGGAGCTGTTTTTT	CAISESGGRYNTGELFF
TRBV5-1	TRBJ2-3	TRBD2	NA	TGCGCCAGCAGCCCGAGCGGGACTAGCGGGAGGGATAGCACAGATACGCAGTATTTT	CASSPSGTSGRDSTDTQYF
TRBV10-3	TRBJ1-1	TRBD1	NA	TGTGCCATGGGACAGGGGATGAACACTGAAGCTTTCTTT	CAMGQGMNTEAFF
TRBV4-2	TRBJ2-1	TRBD2	NA	TGTGCCAGCAGCCAAGTCGGGACTAGCGGTTCACGGAAGTACAATGAGCAGTTCTTC	CASSQVGTSGSRKYNEQFF
TRBV6-6	TRBJ2-7	TRBD1	NA	TGTGCCAGCAGCCCTCGGGACAGGCGAGCCTACGAGCAGTACTTC	CASSPRDRRAYEQYF
TRBV15	TRBJ1-5	TRBD1	NA	TGTGCCACCAGCAGTTGGTTTGGGACAGGTAGTAATCAGCCCCAGCATTTT	CATSSWFGTGSNQPQHF
TRBV30	TRBJ1-4	NA	once	TGTGCCTGTTCTTCGCGCAGGCAATCAACTAATGAAAAACTGTTTTTT	CACSSRRQSTNEKLFF
TRBV11-2	TRBJ2-3	NA	few	TGTGCCAGCAGCACCGTTCTTGAGTGGGCCACAGATACGCAGTATTTT	CASSTVLEWATDTQYF